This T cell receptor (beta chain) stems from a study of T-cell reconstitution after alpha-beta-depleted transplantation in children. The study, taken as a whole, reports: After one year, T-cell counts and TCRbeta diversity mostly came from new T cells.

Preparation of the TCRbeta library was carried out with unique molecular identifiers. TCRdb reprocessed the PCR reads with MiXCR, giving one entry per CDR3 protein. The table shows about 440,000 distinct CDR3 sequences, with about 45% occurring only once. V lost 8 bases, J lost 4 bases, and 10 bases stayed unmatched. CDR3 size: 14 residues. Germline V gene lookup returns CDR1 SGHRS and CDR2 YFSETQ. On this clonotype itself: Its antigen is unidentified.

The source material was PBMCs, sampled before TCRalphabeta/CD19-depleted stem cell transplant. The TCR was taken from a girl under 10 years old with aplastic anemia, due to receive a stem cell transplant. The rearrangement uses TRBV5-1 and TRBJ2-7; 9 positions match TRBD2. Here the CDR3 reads CASEEGAGGYEQYF. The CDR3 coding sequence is TGCGCCAGTGAAGAGGGAGCGGGGGGATACGAGCAGTACTTC.